This T cell receptor (beta chain) was documented in a study of Graves' ophthalmopathy and Graves' hyperthyroidism. Regarding the study as a whole: Ophthalmopathy could be told apart from stable hyperthyroidism by a 13-signature model (about 89% sensitivity, 70% to 84% specificity).

This clonotype has a count of ten or more. Its antigen remains unknown. The CDR3 is made up of 11 amino acids. CDR1 is LNHDA and CDR2 is SQIVND in the germline V gene (reference sequence). Trimming pared 11 bases from V and 8 bases from J, leaving 12 bases between. The term stable hyperthyroidism indicated an absence of ophthalmopathy within 18 months of follow-up. Researchers turned away patients with other autoimmune diseases, uncontrolled infections, pregnancy or lactation. Amplification targeted the TCR beta CDR3 regions, with RNA transcripts as the source material. In the first round, RT-PCR was carried out with HTBI primers, and a multiplex PCR formed the second round. Via MiXCR, TCRdb re-called the multiplex PCR reads, giving one row per CDR3 protein. The sample has 350,000 to 400,000 distinct CDR3 sequences, 15% seen once; the top ten hold roughly 7%.

This TCR was recovered from a young woman with stable Graves' hyperthyroidism. Input material: peripheral blood. The gene calls are TRBV19 and TRBJ2-2, with no clear D. The CDR3 region has the DNA TGTGCCTGCGCTGAGTTAGGGGAGCTGTTTTTT. It is translated as CACAELGELFF.